This paragraph reports one T cell receptor beta chain. Its antigen specificity is not known. The input lacks base qualities; no much larger clone sits a single base away. This specimen belongs to a study of control samples from healthy donors and cancer patients (dated by TCRdb to 2018 to 2020). Looking up the germline V gene (reference sequence) yields CDR1 LGHDT and CDR2 YNNKEL. The CDR3 covers 13 residues, taking in both the cysteine and the phenylalanine. The read is trimmed to its CDR3 DNA, 39 bases read in frame from base 1. The germline ends are 8 bases apart after V is trimmed by 1 base and J by 7 bases. Library construction relied on the immunoSEQ multiplex PCR assay. In its TCRdb copy, this immuneACCESS table keeps in-frame sequences only and misses some clones. Where compared with another copy, unresolved V genes explain less than half of these, and the others have no known cause. This sample comprises about 100,000 clones, roughly 92% of them detected only once. The ten largest clones take up 3% of the sample.

The V and J segments used are TRBV3-1 (or the pseudogene TRBV3-2) and TRBJ1-3, with no D gene named confidently. Specimen: blood. The TCR sequence derives from a human donor in good health. The donor label of this sample is uncertain. The CDR3: CASSQGTKNTIYF. The nucleotides read TGTGCCAGCAGCCAAGGAACAAAGAACACCATATATTTT.